Shown below are 28 T cell receptor beta chains from a single sample sequenced in a study of Ad26.COV2.S vaccination and SARS-CoV-2 variants. The assay was immunoSEQ multiplex PCR, and TCRdb's table has in-frame clones only and misses some. Of fewer than 900,000 clones listed, more than 70% are singletons. Treatment here: some 20 received Ad26.COV2.S at low or high dose, single or two shots; about 5 received placebo; per-sample allocation not given. Repertoires come from day 63 after the first vaccine or placebo injection. This specimen consisted of peripheral blood, obtained in a trial of Ad26.COV2.S vaccine versus placebo. These receptors all come from a person aged 18-60 years who received the Ad26.COV2.S COVID-19 vaccine or a placebo.

This sequence joins TRBV12-3 or TRBV12-4 and TRBJ2-7; no reliable D call. Trimming shortened V by 2 bases and J by 7 bases, and 6 bases separated the two germline ends. This CDR3 is 11 amino acids long. The CDR3: CASSLMEEQYF. The CDR3, as DNA: TGTGCCAGCAGTTTAATGGAGGAGCAGTACTTC.

This clone was detected only once. This chain joins TRBV27 and TRBJ2-7, with 11 nucleotides matching TRBD2. The CDR3 contains 15 residues. The germline V gene encodes CDR1 MNHEY and CDR2 SMNVEV (reference sequence). With 2 bases clipped from V and 0 bases from J, the junction kept 0 bases outside the gene matches. The CDR3 nucleotides read TGTGCCAGCAGTTTAACTAGCGGGAGCTCCTACGAGCAGTACTTC. Translated: CASSLTSGSSYEQYF.

The chain combines TRBV19 with TRBJ2-7; the match to TRBD2 covers 14 bases. Germline V gene data show CDR1 as LNHDA and CDR2 as SQIVND (reference sequence). The CDR3 spans 15 residues. Trimming cost V 5 bases and J 5 bases; bases outside gene matches: 5. The CDR3 bases are TGTGCCAGTAGTGGGAGACTAGCGGGAGGGAACGAGCAGTACTTC. Translation: CASSGRLAGGNEQYF. The entire variable domain, with the rest obtained from reference TRBV19 and TRBJ2-7, is as follows: DGGITQSPKYLFRKEGQNVTLSCEQNLNHDAMYWYRQDPGQGLRLIYYSQIVNDFQKGDIAEGYSVSREKKESFPLTVTSAQKNPTAFYLCASSGRLAGGNEQYFGPGTRLTVT.

The J gene is TRBJ1-2, the V gene TRBV5-4; the D gene is possibly TRBD1 (5 bases). In germline, CDR1 is SGHNT, CDR2 YYREEE (reference sequence). This CDR3 spans 13 amino acids. V was clipped by 3 bases and J by 4 bases, with 10 bases between them. CDR3 coding DNA: TGTGCCAGCAGCTCCCTCGGGGCCTATGGCTACACCTTC. Translated, it gives CASSSLGAYGYTF.

This chain uses TRBV30 with TRBJ1-1; tentatively, D is TRBD1 (6 bases). The CDR3 spans 14 residues. Germline V gives CDR1 GTSNPN, CDR2 SVGIG (reference sequence). The V end was cut by 2 bases, the J end by 1 base, with 11 bases between. CDR3 sequence reads: CAWSRDNWNTEAFF. DNA of the CDR3: TGTGCCTGGAGTCGGGACAACTGGAACACTGAAGCTTTCTTT. Combining the CDR3 with reference TRBV30 and TRBJ1-1 gives the whole variable domain SQTIHQWPATLVQPVGSPLSLECTVEGTSNPNLYWYRQAAGRGLQLLFYSVGIGQISSEVPQNLSASRPQDRQFILSSKKLLLSDSGFYLCAWSRDNWNTEAFFGQGTRLTVV.

This clone was recorded once. This sequence joins TRBV19 and TRBJ2-2, with D possibly TRBD2 on 5 matching bases. The germline CDR1 and CDR2 sequences are LNHDA and SQIVND (reference sequence). V was cut by 7 bases and J by 2 bases, with 14 bases left in between. The CDR3 contains 15 residues. The CDR3 loop reads CASIEDRLNTGELFF. Here the CDR3 DNA reads TGTGCCAGTATCGAGGACCGACTAAACACCGGGGAGCTGTTTTTT.

The genes are TRBV7-9 and TRBJ1-2; D remains ambiguous. The CDR3 spans 13 residues. Germline-derived CDR1 and CDR2 are SEHNR and FQNEAQ (reference sequence). Trimming took 4 bases from V and 4 from J, leaving 10 bases between them. This chain's CDR3 is CASSSEKFYGYTF. CDR3 sequence (DNA): TGTGCCAGCAGCTCTGAAAAGTTCTATGGCTACACCTTC.

This clone was observed a few times. This chain connects TRBV29-1 to TRBJ1-3; D possibly corresponds to TRBD1 (6 bases). Germline V gene sequence: CDR1 SQVTM, CDR2 ANQGSEA. CDR3 length: 15 amino acids. The V gene lost 6 bases and the J gene lost 1 base, with 16 bases spanning the gap. CDR3 nucleotides: TGCAGCGTACCAGGGGAAGAAAGGTCTGGAAACACCATATATTTT. Its translation is CSVPGEERSGNTIYF. The full variable domain, in which reference TRBV29-1 and TRBJ1-3 provide the parts outside the CDR3, is SAVISQKPSRDICQRGTSLTIQCQVDSQVTMMFWYRQQPGQSLTLIATANQGSEATYESGFVIDKFPISRPNLTFSTLTVSNMSPEDSSIYLCSVPGEERSGNTIYFGEGSWLTVV.

This clone was seen just once. Other DNA sequences in this sample translate to the same CDR3. The rearrangement joins TRBV5-1 to TRBJ1-2; D is ambiguous. This CDR3 is 13 amino acids long. CDR1 is SGHRS and CDR2 is YFSETQ in the germline V gene. The ends were cut back, 0 bases at V and 4 bases at J, with 7 bases in the middle. The CDR3 bases are TGCGCCAGCAGCTTGGATGGGATCTATGGCTACACCTTC. Translation: CASSLDGIYGYTF.

This clone was found once. The V gene is TRBV6-5, the J gene TRBJ2-7; tentatively, D is TRBD1 (7 bases). Germline values: CDR1 MNHEY, CDR2 SVGAGI. Trimming cost V 2 bases and J 6 bases, with 17 bases left between them. The CDR3 has 15 residues. Here the CDR3 DNA reads TGTGCCAGCAGTTACCAGGGGGGACCACCGGCCGAGCAGTACTTC. The encoded protein is CASSYQGGPPAEQYF.

Remarks on this clone: The sample holds other DNA sequences that translate to the same CDR3. This chain joins TRBV18 and TRBJ1-4; tentatively, D is TRBD1 (5 bases). The germline V gene has CDR1 KGHSH and CDR2 LQKENI. The CDR3 is made up of 13 amino acids. V dropped 3 bases and J dropped 3 bases, with 5 bases sitting between them. CDR3 loop: CASSPGANEKLFF. The CDR3 nucleotides read TGTGCCAGCTCACCGGGGGCTAATGAAAAACTGTTTTTT.

The J gene is TRBJ2-1, the V gene TRBV11-3; D may be TRBD2 (6 bases). The CDR3 contains 17 residues. V was trimmed by 5 bases and J by 0 bases, leaving 17 bases between them. CDR1 SGHNT and CDR2 YENEEA come from the germline V gene. The CDR3 is CASSANRGLSSYNEQFF. The CDR3 nucleotides read TGTGCCAGCAGCGCGAATAGGGGACTGAGCTCCTACAATGAGCAGTTCTTC. Full variable domain (outside the CDR3, taken from reference TRBV11-3 and TRBJ2-1): EAGVVQSPRYKIIEKKQPVAFWCNPISGHNTLYWYLQNLGQGPELLIRYENEEAVDDSQLPKDRFSAERLKGVDSTLKIQPAELGDSAVYLCASSANRGLSSYNEQFFGPGTRLTVL.

This clone occurred once. The chain links TRBV13 to TRBJ1-2, with D tentatively TRBD1 (6 bases). The CDR3 has 12 residues. V lost 5 bases, J lost 2 bases, and 6 bases lay in between. The germline V gene encodes CDR1 PRHDT and CDR2 FYEKMQ (reference sequence). CDR3 sequence (DNA): TGTGCCAGCAGCACAGGGAACTATGGCTACACCTTC. It is translated as CASSTGNYGYTF.

This clone was observed once. V is TRBV30 and J is TRBJ1-5; 7 bases are a match to TRBD1. Germline V gives CDR1 GTSNPN, CDR2 SVGIG (reference sequence). V shed 4 bases and J 6 bases; nucleotides not matched to a gene: 6. This CDR3 is 13 amino acids long. CDR3 sequence reads: CAWTEGAGQPQHF. In DNA form, the CDR3 reads TGTGCCTGGACAGAGGGGGCAGGTCAGCCCCAGCATTTT.

The chain employs TRBV12-3 or TRBV12-4 and TRBJ2-7, with D hard to call. This CDR3 is 13 amino acids long. V was shortened by 5 bases and J by 1 base, with 9 bases between the two germline ends. CDR3 region: CASSRSESYEQYF. The CDR3 DNA reads TGTGCCAGCAGTAGATCGGAGTCCTACGAGCAGTACTTC.

This clone qualifies as medium-sized. This chain links TRBV3-1 (or the pseudogene TRBV3-2) with TRBJ2-3; 10 bases agree with TRBD2. Germline values: CDR1 LGHDT, CDR2 YNNKEL (reference sequence). This CDR3 spans 16 amino acids. After removal of 1 base from V and 5 bases from J, the junction contained 6 bases not matched to a gene. CDR3 protein: CASSQVEAGGGDTQYF. Here the CDR3 DNA reads TGTGCCAGCAGCCAAGTTGAAGCGGGAGGGGGAGATACGCAGTATTTT.

For the CDR3, the DNA is TGTGCCAGTAGCCAAAACGGGTTGGATACGGGTTGGGGGGGCCGGAATGAGCAGTTCTTC. As protein: CASSQNGLDTGWGGRNEQFF. V and J are TRBV19 and TRBJ2-1; weak D call: TRBD2 (7 bases). Germline V gives CDR1 LNHDA, CDR2 SQIVND (reference sequence). Trimming pared 6 bases from V and 7 bases from J, leaving 34 bases between. The CDR3 runs 20 residues. The entire variable domain, with the rest obtained from reference TRBV19 and TRBJ2-1, is as follows: DGGITQSPKYLFRKEGQNVTLSCEQNLNHDAMYWYRQDPGQGLRLIYYSQIVNDFQKGDIAEGYSVSREKKESFPLTVTSAQKNPTAFYLCASSQNGLDTGWGGRNEQFFGPGTRLTVL.

This clone was observed a single time. V gene TRBV29-1 combines with J gene TRBJ2-1; TRBD2 matches 7 bases. The length of the CDR3 is 13 residues. J lost 1 base, V lost 4 bases, and 1 base had no gene match. Germline CDR1 and CDR2: SQVTM and ANQGSEA. The DNA for the CDR3 is TGCAGCGTTGGCGGGAGATCCTACAATGAGCAGTTCTTC. Amino acids: CSVGGRSYNEQFF.

This clone was observed a few times. Written as DNA, the CDR3 is TGTGCCAGCAGTACTGACATTAACTATGGCTACACCTTC. Translated, it gives CASSTDINYGYTF. The J gene is TRBJ1-2, the V gene TRBV2; D is uncertain. Germline values: CDR1 SNHLY, CDR2 FYNNEI. The CDR3 length is 13 residues. V was cut by 5 bases and J by 1 base, with 8 bases left in between.

As for this clone: In the same sample, other DNA sequences code for this CDR3. This chain connects TRBV5-1 to TRBJ1-5; D unclear. The germline gives CDR1 SGHRS, CDR2 YFSETQ. The CDR3 has 14 amino acids. The germline V and J ends were trimmed by 0 bases and 1 base, with 5 bases remaining between them. CDR3 sequence reads: CASSLGGSNQPQHF. CDR3 nucleotides: TGCGCCAGCAGCTTGGGGGGAAGCAATCAGCCCCAGCATTTT.

This clone has just one count. This sequence joins TRBV27 and TRBJ1-2; 7 nucleotides align to TRBD1. Germline V gene sequence: CDR1 MNHEY, CDR2 SMNVEV (reference sequence). V was pared by 0 bases and J by 3 bases, with 4 bases of the junction left unmatched. This CDR3 has 15 residues. The CDR3 reads CASSLSPDRDYGYTF. CDR3 nucleotides: TGTGCCAGCAGTTTATCGCCTGACAGGGACTATGGCTACACCTTC.

CDR3 DNA sequence: TGTGCCAGTACCCAGTGGGGAGCAGGACCCTCCTTAGGCGGGGAGCTGTTTTTT. Its protein product is CASTQWGAGPSLGGELFF. J is TRBJ2-2 and V is TRBV19; maybe TRBD2 (5 bases). The V end was cut by 7 bases, the J end by 7 bases, with 28 bases between. This CDR3 is built from 18 residues. Germline V CDR1 and CDR2: LNHDA, SQIVND (reference sequence).

The chain uses TRBV27 and TRBJ2-1, with D unclear. The V and J ends lost 8 bases and 6 bases respectively, with 17 bases between them. From germline, CDR1 is MNHEY and CDR2 SMNVEV (reference sequence). This CDR3 contains 14 residues. Here the CDR3 reads CASGSAGWSNEQFF. The CDR3 DNA reads TGTGCCAGCGGGTCCGCAGGTTGGTCCAATGAGCAGTTCTTC.

This clone was recorded once. The CDR3 DNA reads as TGTGCCAGCAGCTTTACTAGCGGGGCAACAGATACGCAGTATTTT. Translation: CASSFTSGATDTQYF. The chain uses TRBV11-1 and TRBJ2-3, with 10 positions matching TRBD2. The CDR3 spans 15 residues. V shed 3 bases, J shed 3 bases, and the junction held 3 bases outside the gene matches. Germline V gene sequence: CDR1 SGHAT, CDR2 FQDESV (reference sequence).

The chain couples TRBV15 to TRBJ2-1; 10 bases map to TRBD2. J lost 4 bases, V lost 4 bases, and 4 bases had no gene match. Germline V lookup: CDR1 LNHNV, CDR2 YYDKDF (reference sequence). CDR3 length: 15 amino acids. The CDR3 DNA reads TGTGCCACCAGCACTGGACTAGCGGATTACAATGAGCAGTTCTTC. Its protein is CATSTGLADYNEQFF.

The chain is built from TRBV6-2 or TRBV6-3 and TRBJ2-5, with 9 bases fitting TRBD2. J was trimmed by 0 bases and V by 2 bases; bases with no gene match: 7. CDR3 size: 17 residues. The germline V gene has CDR1 MNHEY and CDR2 SVGEGT. The DNA of the CDR3 is TGTGCCAGCAGTTACGCCTGGCGGGGGGGGTACCAAGAGACCCAGTACTTC. This sequence encodes CASSYAWRGGYQETQYF.

This chain links TRBV23-1 with TRBJ2-7, with D perhaps assigned TRBD1 or TRBD2 (6 bases each). TRBV23-1 is treated as an ORF (open reading frame) with a function not yet certain. The CDR3 covers 15 residues. V shed 3 bases and J shed 5 bases, with 17 bases lying between them. The CDR3 region is CASSHTRGGLDEQYF. CDR3 nucleotide sequence: TGCGCCAGCAGTCATACCAGAGGGGGGCTGGACGAGCAGTACTTC.

V gene TRBV21-1 combines with J gene TRBJ2-3; whether TRBD1, the table's D call, matches the DNA was not checked. TRBV21-1 is reported as a pseudogene. The CDR3 is made up of 15 amino acids. The CDR3 DNA is TGTGCCAGCAGCAGCTGGGGCGGATCTTCAGATACGCAGTATTTT. Protein sequence: CASSSWGGSSDTQYF.